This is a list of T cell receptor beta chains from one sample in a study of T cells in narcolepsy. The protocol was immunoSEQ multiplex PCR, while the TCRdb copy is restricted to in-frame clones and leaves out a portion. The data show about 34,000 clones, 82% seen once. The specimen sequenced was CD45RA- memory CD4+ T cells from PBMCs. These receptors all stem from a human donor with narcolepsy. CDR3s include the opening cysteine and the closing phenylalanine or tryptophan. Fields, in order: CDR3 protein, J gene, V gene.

CSFRTGKDTEAFF | TRBJ1-1 | TRBV29-1
CASSSTRPGGGETQYF | TRBJ2-5 | TRBV6-5
CASSVDSNTGELFF | TRBJ2-2 | TRBV7-9
CASSAFLTGHFLAEAFF | TRBJ1-1 | TRBV5-1
CASSYSHGYEQYF | TRBJ2-7 | TRBV6-6
CASSLPGGMRWEQYF | TRBJ2-7 | TRBV28
CASSTDRGWRNSPLHF | TRBJ1-6 | TRBV13
CASSWAGVNGYTF | TRBJ1-2 | TRBV28
CASSLQATNEKLFF | TRBJ1-4 | TRBV7-6
CASVSGFQETQYF | TRBJ2-5 | TRBV6-1
CATSRDQGWETQYF | TRBJ2-5 | TRBV15
CASSRGPNLDGYTF | TRBJ1-2 | TRBV11-3
CAISKEQRMNTEAFF | TRBJ1-1 | TRBV10-3
CASSLSPLPSSYNEQFF | TRBJ2-1 | TRBV27
CAWSVQENTEAFF | TRBJ1-1 | TRBV30
CASRSTGGLRETQYF | TRBJ2-5 | TRBV28
CASSKWARAISSGNTIYF | TRBJ1-3 | TRBV21-1
CASSDSRSSGNTIYF | TRBJ1-3 | TRBV5-8
CASSPTIRSGNTIYF | TRBJ1-3 | TRBV18
CASSPSVGTDTQYF | TRBJ2-3 | TRBV18
CASSLGASNYGYTF | TRBJ1-2 | TRBV7-2
CATSRDRTGGQPQHF | TRBJ1-5 | TRBV15
CASSSQGAGNSPLHF | TRBJ1-6 | TRBV6-5
CSVGDTLNTEAFF | TRBJ1-1 | TRBV29-1
CSVGRPGGVSTDTQYF | TRBJ2-3 | TRBV29-1
CAISRSLAGAGEQFF | TRBJ2-1 | TRBV10-3
CASSLTDTQYF | TRBJ2-3 | TRBV7-2
CASSLGPSGGAAEQYF | TRBJ2-7 | TRBV5-1
CASSNYQTTGELFF | TRBJ2-2 | TRBV5-1